These 5 T cell receptor beta chains originate from one sample sequenced in a study of cytomegalovirus exposure and HLA in healthy donors. PCR was performed using 60 Vbeta and 13 Jbeta primers. Generated by immunoSEQ multiplex PCR, the TCRdb table keeps only in-frame clones and is missing some. The repertoire consists of 160,000 or so clones, with around 80% occurring once and the leading ten covering approximately 1.5%. Material: PBMCs. The source of these receptors is a male donor in good health and CMV-seronegative.

This chain connects TRBV2 to TRBJ2-7; 8 bases align to TRBD1. The J segment lost 7 bases and the V segment lost 8 bases, leaving 7 bases of the junction unmatched. Germline V gene sequence: CDR1 SNHLY, CDR2 FYNNEI. This CDR3 spans 12 amino acids. CDR3 protein: CASADRVGEQYF. CDR3 sequence (DNA): TGTGCCAGCGCGGACAGGGTGGGTGAGCAGTACTTC. Using reference TRBV2 and TRBJ2-7 for the parts outside the CDR3, the full variable domain is EPEVTQTPSHQVTQMGQEVILRCVPISNHLYFYWYRQILGQKVEFLVSFYNNEISEKSEIFDDQFSVERPDGSNFTLKIRSTKLEDSAMYFCASADRVGEQYFGPGTRLTVT.

The chain carries TRBV27 and TRBJ2-1; the D gene is possibly TRBD1 (5 bases). The CDR3 runs to 15 residues. Germline values: CDR1 MNHEY, CDR2 SMNVEV (reference sequence). Trimming stripped 4 bases from V and 2 bases from J, with 12 bases between. The CDR3 loop is CASSYSRGPYNEQFF. CDR3 in DNA: TGTGCCAGCAGTTACTCAAGGGGTCCCTACAATGAGCAGTTCTTC.

The chain's CDR3 is CASSEIAQGGDTQYF. The CDR3 nucleotides are TGTGCCAGCAGTGAAATCGCCCAAGGCGGGGATACGCAGTATTTT. The V call is TRBV2, the J call TRBJ2-3, with a weak D call TRBD2 (5 bases). This CDR3 contains 15 residues. Germline V gives CDR1 SNHLY, CDR2 FYNNEI. Between the trimmed V and J ends, which lost 2 bases and 6 bases, there was a span of 15 bases.

The DNA of the CDR3 is TGCGCCAGCAGCTTTCAAGCGGCACCTGCCTACAATGAGCAGTTCTTC. It yields the protein CASSFQAAPAYNEQFF. The chain couples TRBV5-1 to TRBJ2-1; tentative D call: TRBD2 (5 bases). Trimming took 2 bases from V and 2 from J, leaving 14 bases between them. CDR1 SGHRS and CDR2 YFSETQ come from the germline V gene. CDR3 length: 16 residues. Combining the CDR3 with reference TRBV5-1 and TRBJ2-1 gives the whole variable domain KAGVTQTPRYLIKTRGQQVTLSCSPISGHRSVSWYQQTPGQGLQFLFEYFSETQRNKGNFPGRFSGRQFSNSRSEMNVSTLELGDSALYLCASSFQAAPAYNEQFFGPGTRLTVL.

The V call is TRBV7-3, the J call TRBJ2-2, with 10 bases identical to TRBD2. J was trimmed by 5 bases and V by 1 base; bases with no gene match: 4. CDR3 length equals 16 residues. The V gene's germline CDR1 is SGHTA and CDR2 FQGTGA. The CDR3 sequence is CASSLRPSGGTGELFF. CDR3 bases: TGTGCCAGCAGCTTAAGGCCTAGCGGGGGAACCGGGGAGCTGTTTTTT.